Sequencing of this TCR beta chain was carried out in a study of blood T cell repertoires in COVID-19. Whole-study context: Samples taken during acute and convalescent COVID-19 were collected in the United States, Italy and Spain. Nucleic acid was either cDNA or gDNA, and it came from T cells, B-cell-depleted T cells, or PBMCs.

Seattle enrolled patients during active infection and tracked them longitudinally. Authors' data handling: Nucleated cell number was recorded as an estimate derived from reference gene primer amplification. Sequencing was performed with immunoSEQ multiplex PCR; in TCRdb, only in-frame clones are kept and a portion is missing. D and trimming come from the DNA, and the V and J calls and clone size come from that table. Of 160,000 or so clones listed, roughly 81% are singletons. This CDR3 region has 13 residues. V lost 10 bases and J lost 0; bases outside the gene matches: 5. CDR1 and CDR2 from the germline V gene are LNHDA and SQIVND (reference sequence).

The V call is TRBV19, the J call TRBJ2-5, with 7 bases identical to TRBD2. This clonotype originated in a woman in her 50s with COVID-19, enrolled during active disease. Sequencing was done on a sample of peripheral blood. This CDR3 is CATMGGYQETQYF. The CDR3 DNA follows: TGTGCCACCATGGGAGGGTACCAAGAGACCCAGTACTTC.